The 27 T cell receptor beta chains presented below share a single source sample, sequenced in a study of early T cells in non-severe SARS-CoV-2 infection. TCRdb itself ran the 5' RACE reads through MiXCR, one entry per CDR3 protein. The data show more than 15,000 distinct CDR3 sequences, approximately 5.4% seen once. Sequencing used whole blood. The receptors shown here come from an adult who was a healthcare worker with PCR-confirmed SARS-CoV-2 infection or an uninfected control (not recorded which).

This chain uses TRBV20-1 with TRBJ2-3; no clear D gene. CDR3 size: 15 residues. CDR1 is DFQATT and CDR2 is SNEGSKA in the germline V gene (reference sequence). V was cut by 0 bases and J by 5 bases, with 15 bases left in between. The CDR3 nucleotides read TGCAGTGCTAGAGATCTTTATAGGGAAAAAGATACGCAGTATTTT. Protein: CSARDLYREKDTQYF.

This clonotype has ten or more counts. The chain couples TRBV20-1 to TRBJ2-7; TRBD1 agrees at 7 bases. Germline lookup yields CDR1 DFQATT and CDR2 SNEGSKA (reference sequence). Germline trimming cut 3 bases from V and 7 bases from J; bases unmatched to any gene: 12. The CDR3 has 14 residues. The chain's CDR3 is CSARGVGGGWEQYF. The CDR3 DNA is TGCAGTGCTAGGGGAGTAGGGGGCGGTTGGGAGCAGTACTTC.

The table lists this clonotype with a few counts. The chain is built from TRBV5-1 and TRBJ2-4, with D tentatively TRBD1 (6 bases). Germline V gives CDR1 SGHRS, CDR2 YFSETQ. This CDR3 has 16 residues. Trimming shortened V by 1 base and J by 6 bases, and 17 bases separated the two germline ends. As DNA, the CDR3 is TGCGCCAGCAGCTTGACAGGGCTCGGAACAGGAAACATTCAGTACTTC. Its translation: CASSLTGLGTGNIQYF.

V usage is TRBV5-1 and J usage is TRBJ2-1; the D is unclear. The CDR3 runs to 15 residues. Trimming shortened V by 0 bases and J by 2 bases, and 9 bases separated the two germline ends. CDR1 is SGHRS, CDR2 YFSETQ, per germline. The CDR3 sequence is CASSLEVGAYNEQFF. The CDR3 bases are TGCGCCAGCAGCTTGGAGGTCGGCGCCTACAATGAGCAGTTCTTC.

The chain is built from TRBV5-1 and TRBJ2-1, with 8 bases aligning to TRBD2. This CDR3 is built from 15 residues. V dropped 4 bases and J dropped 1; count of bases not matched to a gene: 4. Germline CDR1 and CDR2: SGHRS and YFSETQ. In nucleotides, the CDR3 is TGCGCCAGCAGCCCAGCGGGAGCGTCCTACAATGAGCAGTTCTTC. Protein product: CASSPAGASYNEQFF.

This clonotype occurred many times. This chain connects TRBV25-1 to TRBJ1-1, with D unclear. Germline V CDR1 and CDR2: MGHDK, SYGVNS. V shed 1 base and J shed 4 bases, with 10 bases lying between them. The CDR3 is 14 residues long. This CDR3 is CASSEFGGSTEAFF. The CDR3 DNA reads TGTGCCAGCAGTGAATTTGGAGGCTCCACTGAAGCTTTCTTT.

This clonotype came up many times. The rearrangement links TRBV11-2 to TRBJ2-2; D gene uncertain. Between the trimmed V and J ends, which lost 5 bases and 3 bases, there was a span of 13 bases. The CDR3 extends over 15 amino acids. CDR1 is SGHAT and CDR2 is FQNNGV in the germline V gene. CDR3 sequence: CASSQNVGDTGELFF. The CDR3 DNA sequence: TGTGCCAGCAGCCAAAACGTTGGGGACACCGGGGAGCTGTTTTTT.

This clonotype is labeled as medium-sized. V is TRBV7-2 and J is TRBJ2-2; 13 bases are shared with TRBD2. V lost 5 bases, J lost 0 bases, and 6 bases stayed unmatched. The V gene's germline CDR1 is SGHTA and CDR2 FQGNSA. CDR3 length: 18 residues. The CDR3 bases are TGTGCCAGCAGCCATGGACTAGCGGGAGTCTCGAACACCGGGGAGCTGTTTTTT. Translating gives CASSHGLAGVSNTGELFF.

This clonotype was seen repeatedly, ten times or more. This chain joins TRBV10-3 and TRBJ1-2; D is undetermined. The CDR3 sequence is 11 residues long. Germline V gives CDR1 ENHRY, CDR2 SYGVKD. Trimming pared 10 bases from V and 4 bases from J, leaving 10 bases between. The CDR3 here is CATGELYGYTF. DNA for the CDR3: TGTGCCACCGGAGAGCTCTATGGCTACACCTTC.

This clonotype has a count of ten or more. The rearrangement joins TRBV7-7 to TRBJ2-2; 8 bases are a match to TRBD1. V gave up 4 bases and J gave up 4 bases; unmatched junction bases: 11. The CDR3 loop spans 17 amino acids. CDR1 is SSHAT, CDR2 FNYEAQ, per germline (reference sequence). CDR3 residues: CASSSGPTGALTGELFF. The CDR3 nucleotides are TGTGCCAGCAGCTCGGGACCGACAGGGGCCCTCACCGGGGAGCTGTTTTTT. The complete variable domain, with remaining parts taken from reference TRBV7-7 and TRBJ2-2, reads GAGVSQSPRYKVTKRGQDVTLRCDPISSHATLYWYQQALGQGPEFLTYFNYEAQPDKSGLPSDRFSAERPEGSISTLTIQRTEQRDSAMYRCASSSGPTGALTGELFFGEGSRLTVL.

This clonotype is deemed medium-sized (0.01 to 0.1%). The CDR3 loop reads CASSLTVNTEAFF. In nucleotides, the CDR3 is TGTGCCAGCAGCTTGACAGTGAACACTGAAGCTTTCTTT. The chain recombines TRBV7-2 with TRBJ1-1; possible D gene TRBD1, 5 bases. The CDR3 extends over 13 amino acids. Looked up from germline, CDR1 is SGHTA and CDR2 is FQGNSA. The V and J ends lost 3 bases and 0 bases respectively, with 5 bases between them.

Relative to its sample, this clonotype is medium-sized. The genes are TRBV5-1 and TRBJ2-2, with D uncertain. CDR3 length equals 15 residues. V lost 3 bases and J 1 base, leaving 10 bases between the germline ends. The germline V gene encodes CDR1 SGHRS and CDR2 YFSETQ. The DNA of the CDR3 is TGCGCCAGCAGCTCGGATGGAGTGAACACCGGGGAGCTGTTTTTT. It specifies CASSSDGVNTGELFF.

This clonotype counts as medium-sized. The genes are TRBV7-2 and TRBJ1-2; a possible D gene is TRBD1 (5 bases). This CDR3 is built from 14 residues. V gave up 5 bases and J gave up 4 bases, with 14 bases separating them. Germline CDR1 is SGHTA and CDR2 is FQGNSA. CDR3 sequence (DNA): TGTGCCAGCAGCAACCCCCGCAGGGTCTATGGCTACACCTTC. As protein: CASSNPRRVYGYTF.

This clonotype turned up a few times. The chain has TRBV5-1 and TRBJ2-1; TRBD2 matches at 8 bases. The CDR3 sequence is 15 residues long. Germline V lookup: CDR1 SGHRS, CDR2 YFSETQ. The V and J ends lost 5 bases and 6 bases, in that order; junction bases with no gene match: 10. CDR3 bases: TGCGCCAGCAGAAGAACTAGCGGACCCTTCAATGAGCAGTTCTTC. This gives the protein CASRRTSGPFNEQFF.

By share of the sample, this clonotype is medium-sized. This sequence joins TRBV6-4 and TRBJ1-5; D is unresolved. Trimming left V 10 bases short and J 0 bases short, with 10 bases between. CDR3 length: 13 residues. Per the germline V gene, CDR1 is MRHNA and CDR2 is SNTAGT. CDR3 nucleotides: TGTGCCAAAACGTTGAGTAGCAATCAGCCCCAGCATTTT. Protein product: CAKTLSSNQPQHF.

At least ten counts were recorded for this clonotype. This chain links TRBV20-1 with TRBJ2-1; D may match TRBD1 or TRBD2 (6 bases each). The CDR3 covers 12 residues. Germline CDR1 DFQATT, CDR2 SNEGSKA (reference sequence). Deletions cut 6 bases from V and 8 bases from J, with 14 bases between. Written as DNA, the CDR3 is TGCAGTGCCGAAGTCGGGGGCGATGAGCAGTTCTTC. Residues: CSAEVGGDEQFF.

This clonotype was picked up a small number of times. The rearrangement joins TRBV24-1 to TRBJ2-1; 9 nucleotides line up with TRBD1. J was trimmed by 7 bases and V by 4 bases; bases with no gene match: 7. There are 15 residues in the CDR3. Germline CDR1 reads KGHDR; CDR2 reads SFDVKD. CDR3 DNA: TGTGCCACCAGTGACCCGGGACAGGGACGGAATGAGCAGTTCTTC. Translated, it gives CATSDPGQGRNEQFF.

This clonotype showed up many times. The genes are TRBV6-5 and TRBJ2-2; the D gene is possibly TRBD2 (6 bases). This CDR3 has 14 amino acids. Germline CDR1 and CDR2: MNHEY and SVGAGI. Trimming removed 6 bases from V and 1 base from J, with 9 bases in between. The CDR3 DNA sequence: TGTGCCAGCAGCATTAGCGGGAACACCGGGGAGCTGTTTTTT. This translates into CASSISGNTGELFF.

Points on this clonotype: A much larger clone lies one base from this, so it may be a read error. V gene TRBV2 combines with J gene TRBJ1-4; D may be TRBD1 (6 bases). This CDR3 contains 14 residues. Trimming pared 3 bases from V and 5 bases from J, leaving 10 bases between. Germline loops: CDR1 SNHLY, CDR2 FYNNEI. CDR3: CASSEGGHNEKLFF. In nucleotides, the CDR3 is TGTGCCAGCAGTGAGGGGGGCCACAATGAAAAACTGTTTTTT.

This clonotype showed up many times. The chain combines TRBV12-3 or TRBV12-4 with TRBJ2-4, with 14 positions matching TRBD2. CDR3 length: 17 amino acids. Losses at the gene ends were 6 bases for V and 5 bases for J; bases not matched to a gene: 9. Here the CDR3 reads CASSLTSGRAGQNIQYF. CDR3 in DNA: TGTGCCAGCAGCCTGACTAGCGGGAGGGCTGGCCAAAACATTCAGTACTTC.

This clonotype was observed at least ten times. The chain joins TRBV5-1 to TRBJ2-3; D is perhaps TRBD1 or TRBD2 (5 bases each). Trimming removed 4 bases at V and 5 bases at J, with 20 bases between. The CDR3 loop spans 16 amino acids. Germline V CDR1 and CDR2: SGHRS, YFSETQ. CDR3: CASSLYPSRGEDTQYF. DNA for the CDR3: TGCGCCAGCAGCCTGTACCCCAGCCGGGGCGAAGATACGCAGTATTTT.

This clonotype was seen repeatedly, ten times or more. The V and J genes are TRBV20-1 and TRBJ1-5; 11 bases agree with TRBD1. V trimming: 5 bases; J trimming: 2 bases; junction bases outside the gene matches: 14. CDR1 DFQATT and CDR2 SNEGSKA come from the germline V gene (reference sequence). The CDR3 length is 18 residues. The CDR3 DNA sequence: TGCAGTGCTGCGCAGGGACAGGGGGGTATTTTGGGCAATCAGCCCCAGCATTTT. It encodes CSAAQGQGGILGNQPQHF.

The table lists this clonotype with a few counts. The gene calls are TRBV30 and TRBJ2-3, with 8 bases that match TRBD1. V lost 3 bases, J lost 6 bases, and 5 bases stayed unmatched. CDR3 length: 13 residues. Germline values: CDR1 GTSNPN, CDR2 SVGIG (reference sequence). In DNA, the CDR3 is TGTGCCTGGAGCGTTAACAGGGGGGATACGCAGTATTTT. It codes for CAWSVNRGDTQYF. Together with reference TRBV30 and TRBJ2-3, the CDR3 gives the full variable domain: SQTIHQWPATLVQPVGSPLSLECTVEGTSNPNLYWYRQAAGRGLQLLFYSVGIGQISSEVPQNLSASRPQDRQFILSSKKLLLSDSGFYLCAWSVNRGDTQYFGPGTRLTVL.

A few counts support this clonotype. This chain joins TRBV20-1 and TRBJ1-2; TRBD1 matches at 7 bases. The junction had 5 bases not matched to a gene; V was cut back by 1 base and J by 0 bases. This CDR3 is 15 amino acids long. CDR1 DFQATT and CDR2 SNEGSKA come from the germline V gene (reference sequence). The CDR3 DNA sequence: TGCAGTGCTAGAGGGACAGGCAGGACTAACTATGGCTACACCTTC. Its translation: CSARGTGRTNYGYTF.

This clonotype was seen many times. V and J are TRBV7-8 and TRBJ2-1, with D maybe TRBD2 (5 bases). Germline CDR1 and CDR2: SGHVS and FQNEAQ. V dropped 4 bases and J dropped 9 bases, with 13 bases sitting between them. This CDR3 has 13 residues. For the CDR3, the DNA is TGTGCCAGCAGCTACGGGAAGGGTCCTGAGCAGTTCTTC. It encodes CASSYGKGPEQFF.

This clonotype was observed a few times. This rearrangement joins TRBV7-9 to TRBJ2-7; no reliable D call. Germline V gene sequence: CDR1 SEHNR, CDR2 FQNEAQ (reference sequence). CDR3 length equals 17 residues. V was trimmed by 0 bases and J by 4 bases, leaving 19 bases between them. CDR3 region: CASSLASLASIWYEQYF. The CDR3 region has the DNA TGTGCCAGCAGCTTAGCAAGTTTGGCCTCGATCTGGTACGAGCAGTACTTC.

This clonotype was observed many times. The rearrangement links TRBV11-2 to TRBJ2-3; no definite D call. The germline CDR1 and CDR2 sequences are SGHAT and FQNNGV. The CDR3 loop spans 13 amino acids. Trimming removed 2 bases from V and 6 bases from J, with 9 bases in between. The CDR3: CASSLILADTQYF. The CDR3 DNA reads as TGTGCCAGCAGCTTAATATTAGCCGATACGCAGTATTTT.